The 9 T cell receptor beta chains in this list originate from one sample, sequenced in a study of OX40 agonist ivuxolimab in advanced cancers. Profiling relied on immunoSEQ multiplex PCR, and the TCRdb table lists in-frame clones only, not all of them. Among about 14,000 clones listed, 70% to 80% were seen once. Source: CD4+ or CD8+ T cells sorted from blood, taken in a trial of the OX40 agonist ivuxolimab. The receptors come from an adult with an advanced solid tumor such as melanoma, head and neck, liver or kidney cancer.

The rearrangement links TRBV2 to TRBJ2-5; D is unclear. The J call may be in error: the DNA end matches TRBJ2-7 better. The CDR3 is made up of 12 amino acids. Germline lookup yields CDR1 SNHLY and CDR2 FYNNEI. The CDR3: CASSDVAYEQYF. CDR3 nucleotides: TGTGCCAGCAGTGACGTTGCATACGAGCAGTACTTC.

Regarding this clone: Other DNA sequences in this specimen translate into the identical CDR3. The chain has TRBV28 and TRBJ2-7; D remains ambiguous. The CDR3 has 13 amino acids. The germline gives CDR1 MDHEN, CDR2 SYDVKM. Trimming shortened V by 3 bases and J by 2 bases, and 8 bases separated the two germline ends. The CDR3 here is CASSFSLTYEQYF. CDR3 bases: TGTGCCAGCAGTTTCTCCCTTACCTACGAGCAGTACTTC.

The CDR3 DNA follows: TGTGCCAGCAGGAGAGGGGGGAGCTCTGGAAACACCATATATTTT. Translated, it gives CASRRGGSSGNTIYF. J is TRBJ1-3 and V is TRBV27, with D maybe TRBD1 (6 bases). CDR3 size: 15 residues. Germline V lookup: CDR1 MNHEY, CDR2 SMNVEV (reference sequence). V lost 6 bases, J lost 0 bases, and 12 bases lay in between.

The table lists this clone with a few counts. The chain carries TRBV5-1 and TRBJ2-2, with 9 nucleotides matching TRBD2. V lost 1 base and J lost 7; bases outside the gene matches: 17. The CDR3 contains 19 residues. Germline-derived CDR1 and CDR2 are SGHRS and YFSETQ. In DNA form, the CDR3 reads TGCGCCAGCAGCTTGTCCGGGGGAACGGGACTAGCCTATTTCGGGGAGCTGTTTTTT. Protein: CASSLSGGTGLAYFGELFF.

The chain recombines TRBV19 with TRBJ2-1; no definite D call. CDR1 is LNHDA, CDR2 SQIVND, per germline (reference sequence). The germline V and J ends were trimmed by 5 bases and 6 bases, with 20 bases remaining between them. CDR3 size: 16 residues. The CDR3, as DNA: TGTGCCAGTAGTCGTTGGAGTGGTAGTTTCTCCAATGAGCAGTTCTTC. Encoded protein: CASSRWSGSFSNEQFF. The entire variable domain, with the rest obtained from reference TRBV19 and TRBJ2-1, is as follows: DGGITQSPKYLFRKEGQNVTLSCEQNLNHDAMYWYRQDPGQGLRLIYYSQIVNDFQKGDIAEGYSVSREKKESFPLTVTSAQKNPTAFYLCASSRWSGSFSNEQFFGPGTRLTVL.

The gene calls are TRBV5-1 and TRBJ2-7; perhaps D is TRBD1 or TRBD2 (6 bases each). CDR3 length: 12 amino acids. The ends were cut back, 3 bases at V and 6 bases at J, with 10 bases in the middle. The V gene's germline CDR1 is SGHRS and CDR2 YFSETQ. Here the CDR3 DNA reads TGCGCCAGCAGCTCCACGGGGGCCGAGCAGTACTTC. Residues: CASSSTGAEQYF. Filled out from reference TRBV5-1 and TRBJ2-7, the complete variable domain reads KAGVTQTPRYLIKTRGQQVTLSCSPISGHRSVSWYQQTPGQGLQFLFEYFSETQRNKGNFPGRFSGRQFSNSRSEMNVSTLELGDSALYLCASSSTGAEQYFGPGTRLTVT.

In DNA, the CDR3 is TGTGCCAGCAGCGTAGGGTATGAGCAGTTCTTC. This gives the protein CASSVGYEQFF. The chain carries TRBV9 and TRBJ2-1; D is uncertain. CDR3 length equals 11 residues. Germline values: CDR1 SGDLS, CDR2 YYNGEE. V was shortened by 0 bases and J by 8 bases, with 3 bases between the two germline ends.

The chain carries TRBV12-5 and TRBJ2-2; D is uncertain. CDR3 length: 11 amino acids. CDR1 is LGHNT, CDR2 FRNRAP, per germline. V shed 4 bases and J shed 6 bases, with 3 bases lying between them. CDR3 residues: CASGSPGELFF. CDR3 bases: TGTGCTAGTGGTTCCCCCGGGGAGCTGTTTTTT.

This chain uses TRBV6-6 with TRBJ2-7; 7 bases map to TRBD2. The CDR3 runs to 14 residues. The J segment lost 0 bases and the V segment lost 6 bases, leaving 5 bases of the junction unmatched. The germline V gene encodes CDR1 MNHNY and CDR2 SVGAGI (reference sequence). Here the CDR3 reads CASSPSGISYEQYF. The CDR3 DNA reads TGTGCCAGCAGCCCAAGCGGGATCTCCTACGAGCAGTACTTC.